This T cell receptor (beta chain) was sequenced during a study of regulatory T cells in long-lasting Graves disease (dated by TCRdb to the early 2020s). With respect to the entire study: Antithyroid drugs had been taken for less than 3 months by newly diagnosed Graves' disease patients. A total of around 33 samples underwent TCR sequencing, from 13 patients with persistent Graves' disease and approximately 20 patients with newly diagnosed Graves' disease. Persistent Graves' disease patients were compared with newly diagnosed Graves' disease patients by peripheral blood TCR sequencing and RNA sequencing. The study took place in China and was registered as a clinical trial. The research as a whole found: Preferential use of TRBV28, TRBJ1-2 and TRBJ2-5 was observed in persistent disease, whereas TRBV20-1 and TRBJ2-1 were favored in newly diagnosed disease. Sequencing and analysis were restricted to the TCR beta chain. The authors acknowledged the small sample size as a limitation that may reduce accuracy. More public clonotypes were shared among persistent patients (around 3,000) than among newly diagnosed patients (over 900). Only peripheral blood was studied, because thyroid tissue, the primary lesion, was inaccessible. Persistent Graves' disease patients showed lower TCR Shannon entropy and fewer highly expanded clones than newly diagnosed patients, suggesting clonal expansion.

Relative to germline, V is 3 bases shorter and J is 5 bases shorter, with 11 bases between their ends. CDR3 length: 15 amino acids, cysteine to phenylalanine. The only DNA kept is the CDR3, 45 bases in frame from the first base. The germline V gene yields MNHGY for CDR1 and SVAAGI for CDR2. Remarks on this clonotype: What this receptor recognizes is not known. No much larger clonotype is one base removed from it; base qualities were not supplied.

The library was prepared using multiplex PCR. The reads were generated on an Illumina HiSeq 4000. TCR beta libraries were built with iRepertoire HTBI primers and Arm-PCR amplification of CDR3 regions. Before sequencing, the PCR products underwent gel purification. The source study handled its data this way. Gene usage analysis of CDR3 amino acid clonotypes used the roughly 62 TRBV and more than 13 TRBJ segments found across samples. Filtered high-quality paired reads were merged into contigs using COPE and FqMerger. Contigs were aligned with BLAST to IMGT TRBV, TRBD and TRBJ reference genes, and CDR3 was defined per IMGT. Any clonotype with a frequency above 0.1% was counted as a highly expanded clone. Shannon entropy was used to measure repertoire diversity, and the Gini coefficient was used to measure V-J evenness. A clonotype was considered public if more than one individual shared it. TCRdb reprocessing: public reads trimmed at Q25 with fastp, clones called with MiXCR, in-frame beta chains kept. A single entry per CDR3 protein holds the most common genes and DNA from its merged rows. None of the V and J calls come from the authors' own analysis; TCRdb made them. The sample table lists fewer than 650,000 distinct CDR3 sequences, about 16% of them with a count of one. Around 12% of the sample comes from the top ten.

Interpreted using the paper, the time point label stands for: newly diagnosed GD, antithyroid drugs for less than 3 months. For both TCR sequencing and RNA sequencing, RNA was extracted from PBMCs using TRIzol. The diagnosis of Graves' disease was made according to American Thyroid Association guidelines. Patients were recruited from an endocrinology department in Xi'an, China. From each patient, 7.5 to 9.5 milliliters of peripheral blood was collected into an EDTA anticoagulant tube. Ficoll Paque Plus density gradient separation was used to isolate PBMCs, and no further T cell sorting was done. RNA quality was checked with an Agilent 2100 Bioanalyzer and agarose gel, and concentration with a NanoDrop 2000. The sample was also linked to a second study, of T cells in Graves' hyperthyroidism and ophthalmopathy. The second study's authors report: A patient counted as having stable Graves' hyperthyroidism if no progression to ophthalmopathy occurred over 18 months of follow-up. The hyperthyroidism patients were between 18 and 65 years old and newly diagnosed, with a disease duration of less than 2 months. Any patient with an uncontrolled infection, another autoimmune disease, pregnancy or lactation was excluded. Diagnoses were based on clinical symptoms, serum thyroxine and TRAb, thyroid ultrasound and orbital computed tomography. A first-round RT-PCR of the TCR CDR3 used the HTBI primer set with the Qiagen OneStep RT-PCR kit. Most expanded thyroid clonotypes (frequency above 0.001) were also detected in blood, suggesting blood repertoires may reflect thyroid immune responses. In cross-validation, a model built on a 13 V-J signature told ophthalmopathy apart from stable hyperthyroidism with 85% to 90% sensitivity and approximately 81% specificity, and in testing the same model reached 80%/75%. In validation, the model predicted progression to ophthalmopathy a median of about 6.8 months before onset, with roughly 71% sensitivity and roughly 77% specificity. TCR V-J signatures able to tell the groups apart were searched for in a discovery cohort of approximately 95 patients, of whom roughly 42 had Graves' ophthalmopathy and roughly 59 had stable Graves' hyperthyroidism. Prospective prediction of ophthalmopathy was tested in an independent validation cohort consisting of about 19 hyperthyroidism patients and approximately 16 patients who later progressed to ophthalmopathy. The roughly 94 discovery patients were randomly split 7:3 into training and test sets. In addition, the study compared T-cell repertoires in thyroid tissue and in blood from roughly 6 Graves' hyperthyroidism patients. After blood sampling, hyperthyroidism patients were treated with methimazole at a starting dose of 30 mg daily, and ophthalmopathy patients were treated with high-dose intravenous methylprednisolone. Libraries were constructed in a second round of multiplex PCR, after which size selection and purification were performed. Sequencing of the libraries was done on an Illumina HiSeq2000 using paired-end 100 bp reads. SOAPnuke was used to process the raw data, throwing out any read that contained adapters or uncalled bases, had a mean Phred below 15, or lacked an exact constant-primer or identifier match. High-quality paired reads were merged with COPE v1.2.5, and unique nucleotide sequences were defined as clonotypes. Clonotypes were aligned to IMGT TRBV, TRBD and TRBJ reference segments using MiTCR v1.1. Only V-J combinations with frequency above 0.0001, covering approximately 99% of repertoires, were analysed. A TCS score was defined as the ratio of F50 (clonal expansion) to E x V (chaos), with BLOSUM62-based TCRdist applied between CDR3 peptides within each V-J. Welch's t-statistics and random forest reduced 500 to 550 V-J features to 10 to 15, which were used in a naive Bayes classifier (R e1071). No statistical method was used to fix the sample size in advance, and group allocation was not hidden from the investigators. The paper describes TCR Vbeta CDR3 sequencing of around 140 peripheral blood samples, made up of roughly 45 ophthalmopathy patients, 70 to 75 hyperthyroidism patients and about 17 progressor patients.

The receptor comes from a man aged 18 to 30 with Graves disease. Donor details come from another sample of the same person, matched by shared clones. The specimen was peripheral blood mononuclear cells (PBMCs), collected at new diagnosis, from a patient treated with antithyroid drugs. The sequence is built from TRBV6-9 and TRBJ1-6, with the D gene not confidently named. The bases read TGTGCCAGCAGTTACGAGGCAGTTAATAATTCACCCCTCCACTTT. Translated, it gives CASSYEAVNNSPLHF.